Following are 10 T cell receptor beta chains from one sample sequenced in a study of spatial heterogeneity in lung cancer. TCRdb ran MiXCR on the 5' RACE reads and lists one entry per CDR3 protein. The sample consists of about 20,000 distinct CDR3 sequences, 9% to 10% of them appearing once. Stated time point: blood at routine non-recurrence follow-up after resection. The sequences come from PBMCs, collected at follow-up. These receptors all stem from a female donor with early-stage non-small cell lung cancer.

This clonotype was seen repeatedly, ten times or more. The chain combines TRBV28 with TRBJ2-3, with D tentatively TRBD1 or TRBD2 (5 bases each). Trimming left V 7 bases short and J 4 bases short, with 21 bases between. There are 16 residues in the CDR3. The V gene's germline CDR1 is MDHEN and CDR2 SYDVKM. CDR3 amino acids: CASNDPRGAPPDTQYF. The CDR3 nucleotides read TGTGCCAGCAATGACCCTCGGGGCGCCCCCCCAGATACGCAGTATTTT.

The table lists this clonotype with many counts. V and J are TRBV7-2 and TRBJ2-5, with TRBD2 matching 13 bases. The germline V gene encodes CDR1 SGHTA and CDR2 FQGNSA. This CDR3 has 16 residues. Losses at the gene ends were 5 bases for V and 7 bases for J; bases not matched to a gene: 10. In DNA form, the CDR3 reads TGTGCCAGCAGCGGATCACTAGCGGGGGGGCTCGCGACCCAGTACTTC. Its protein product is CASSGSLAGGLATQYF.

In nucleotides, the CDR3 is TGTGCCAGCAGTTTGGGCCAGACCTATGGCTACACCTTC. Its protein is CASSLGQTYGYTF. The genes are TRBV12-3 or TRBV12-4 and TRBJ1-2; D remains unclear. The ends were cut back, 3 bases at V and 4 bases at J, with 9 bases in the middle. CDR3 length equals 13 residues.

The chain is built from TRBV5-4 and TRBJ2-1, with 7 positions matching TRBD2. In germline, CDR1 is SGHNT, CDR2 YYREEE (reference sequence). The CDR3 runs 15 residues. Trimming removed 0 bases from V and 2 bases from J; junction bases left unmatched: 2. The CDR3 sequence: CASSLDREAYNEQFF. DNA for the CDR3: TGTGCCAGCAGCTTGGATCGGGAGGCCTACAATGAGCAGTTCTTC.

CDR3 in amino acids: CASSVSPRAGELFF. CDR3 coding DNA: TGTGCCAGTAGTGTAAGCCCCAGGGCCGGGGAGCTGTTTTTT. V gene TRBV19 combines with J gene TRBJ2-2; D possibly corresponds to TRBD1 (5 bases). In germline, CDR1 is LNHDA, CDR2 SQIVND (reference sequence). The CDR3 covers 14 residues. V lost 5 bases and J 6 bases, leaving 13 bases between the germline ends.

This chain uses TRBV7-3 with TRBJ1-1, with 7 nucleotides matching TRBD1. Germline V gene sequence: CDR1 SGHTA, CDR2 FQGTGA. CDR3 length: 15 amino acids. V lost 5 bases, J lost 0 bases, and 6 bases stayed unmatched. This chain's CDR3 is CASSPRQGLNTEAFF. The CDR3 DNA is TGTGCCAGCAGCCCCAGACAGGGATTGAACACTGAAGCTTTCTTT.

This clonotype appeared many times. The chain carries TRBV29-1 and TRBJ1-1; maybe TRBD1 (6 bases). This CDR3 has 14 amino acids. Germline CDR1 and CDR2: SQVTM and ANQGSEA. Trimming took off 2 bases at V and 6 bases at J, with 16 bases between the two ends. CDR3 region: CSVERRGGFAEAFF. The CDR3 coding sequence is TGCAGCGTTGAACGAAGGGGGGGCTTCGCTGAAGCTTTCTTT. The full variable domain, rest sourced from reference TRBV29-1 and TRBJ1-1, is SAVISQKPSRDICQRGTSLTIQCQVDSQVTMMFWYRQQPGQSLTLIATANQGSEATYESGFVIDKFPISRPNLTFSTLTVSNMSPEDSSIYLCSVERRGGFAEAFFGQGTRLTVV.

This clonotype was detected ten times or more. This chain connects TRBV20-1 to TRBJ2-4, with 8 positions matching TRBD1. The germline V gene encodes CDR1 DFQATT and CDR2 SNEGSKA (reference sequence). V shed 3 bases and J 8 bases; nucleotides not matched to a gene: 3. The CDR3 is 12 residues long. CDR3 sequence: CSARIQGDIQYF. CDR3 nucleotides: TGCAGTGCTAGGATACAGGGGGACATTCAGTACTTC.

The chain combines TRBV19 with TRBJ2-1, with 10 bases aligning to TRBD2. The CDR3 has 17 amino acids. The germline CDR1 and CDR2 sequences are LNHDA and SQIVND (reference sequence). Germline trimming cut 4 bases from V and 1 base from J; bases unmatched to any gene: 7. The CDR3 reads CASSTQREGASYNEQFF. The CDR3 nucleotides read TGTGCCAGTAGTACACAGCGGGAGGGGGCGTCCTACAATGAGCAGTTCTTC.

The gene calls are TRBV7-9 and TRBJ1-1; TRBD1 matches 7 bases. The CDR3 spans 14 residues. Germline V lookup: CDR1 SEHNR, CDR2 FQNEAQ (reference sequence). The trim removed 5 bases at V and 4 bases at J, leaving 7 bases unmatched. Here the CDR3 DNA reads TGTGCCAGCAGCGTAAGGGGGCAGGGCACTGAAGCTTTCTTT. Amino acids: CASSVRGQGTEAFF.